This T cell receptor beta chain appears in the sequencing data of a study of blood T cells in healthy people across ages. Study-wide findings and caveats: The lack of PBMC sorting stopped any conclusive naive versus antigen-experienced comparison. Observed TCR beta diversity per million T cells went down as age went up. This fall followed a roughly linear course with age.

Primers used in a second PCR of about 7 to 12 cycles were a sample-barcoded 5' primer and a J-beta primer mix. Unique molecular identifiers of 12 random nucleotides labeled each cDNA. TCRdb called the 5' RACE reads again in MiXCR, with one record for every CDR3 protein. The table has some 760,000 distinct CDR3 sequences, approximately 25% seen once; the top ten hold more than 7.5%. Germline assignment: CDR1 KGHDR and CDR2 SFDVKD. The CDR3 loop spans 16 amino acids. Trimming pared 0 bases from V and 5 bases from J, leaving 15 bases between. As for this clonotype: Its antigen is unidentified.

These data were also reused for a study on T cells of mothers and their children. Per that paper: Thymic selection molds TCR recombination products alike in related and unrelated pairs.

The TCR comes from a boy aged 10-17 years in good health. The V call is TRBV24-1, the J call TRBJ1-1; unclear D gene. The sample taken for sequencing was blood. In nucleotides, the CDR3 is TGTGCCACCAGTGATTTGCAAGGTACGAAAACGACTGAAGCTTTCTTT. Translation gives CATSDLQGTKTTEAFF.